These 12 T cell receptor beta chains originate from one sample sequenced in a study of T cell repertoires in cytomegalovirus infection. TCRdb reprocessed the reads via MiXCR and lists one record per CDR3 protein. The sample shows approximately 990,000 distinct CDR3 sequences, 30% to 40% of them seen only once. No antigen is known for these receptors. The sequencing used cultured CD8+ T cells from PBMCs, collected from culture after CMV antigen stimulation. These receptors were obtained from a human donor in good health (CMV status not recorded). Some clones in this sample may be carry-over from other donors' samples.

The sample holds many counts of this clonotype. CDR3 coding DNA: TGTGCCAGCAGCTTGACCTTGTGGCGGGGGGCGGAGACCCAGTACTTC. Translation gives CASSLTLWRGAETQYF. The chain employs TRBV7-2 and TRBJ2-5, with 8 bases aligning to TRBD2. V trimming: 3 bases; J trimming: 5 bases; junction bases outside the gene matches: 11. The CDR3 is made up of 16 amino acids. CDR1 is SGHTA, CDR2 FQGNSA, per germline. The whole variable domain, remainder taken from reference TRBV7-2 and TRBJ2-5, is GAGVSQSPSNKVTEKGKDVELRCDPISGHTALYWYRQSLGQGLEFLIYFQGNSAPDKSGLPSDRFSAERTGGSVSTLTIQRTQQEDSAVYLCASSLTLWRGAETQYFGPGTRLLVL.

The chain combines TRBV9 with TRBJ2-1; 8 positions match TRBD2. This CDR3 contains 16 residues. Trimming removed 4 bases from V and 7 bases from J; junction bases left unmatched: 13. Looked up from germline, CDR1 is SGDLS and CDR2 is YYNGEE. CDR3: CASSLYLNGGVNEQFF. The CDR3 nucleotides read TGTGCCAGCAGCCTCTACTTGAACGGGGGGGTTAATGAGCAGTTCTTC.

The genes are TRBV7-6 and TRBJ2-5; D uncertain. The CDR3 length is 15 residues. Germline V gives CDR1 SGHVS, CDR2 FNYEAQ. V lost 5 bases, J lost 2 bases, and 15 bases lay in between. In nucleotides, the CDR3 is TGTGCCAGCAGCCCACTCCTGAGCCTTCAAGAGACCCAGTACTTC. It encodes CASSPLLSLQETQYF.

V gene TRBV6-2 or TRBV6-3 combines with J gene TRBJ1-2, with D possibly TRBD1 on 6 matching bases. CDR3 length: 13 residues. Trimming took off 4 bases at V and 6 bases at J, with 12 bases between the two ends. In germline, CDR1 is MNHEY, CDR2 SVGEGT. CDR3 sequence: CASSFAGANGYTF. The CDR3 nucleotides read TGTGCCAGCAGTTTCGCGGGGGCTAATGGCTACACCTTC.

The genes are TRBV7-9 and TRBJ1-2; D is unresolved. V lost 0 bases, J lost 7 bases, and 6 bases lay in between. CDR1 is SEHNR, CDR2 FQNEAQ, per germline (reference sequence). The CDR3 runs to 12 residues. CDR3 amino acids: CASSLAQAGYTF. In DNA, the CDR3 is TGTGCCAGCAGCTTAGCGCAGGCTGGCTACACCTTC.

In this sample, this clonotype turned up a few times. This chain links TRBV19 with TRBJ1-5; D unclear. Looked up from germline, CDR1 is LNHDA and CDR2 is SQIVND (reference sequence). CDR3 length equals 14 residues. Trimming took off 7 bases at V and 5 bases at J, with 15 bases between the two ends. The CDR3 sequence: CASTPDGVYQPQHF. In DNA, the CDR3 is TGTGCCAGTACCCCGGACGGAGTCTATCAGCCCCAGCATTTT. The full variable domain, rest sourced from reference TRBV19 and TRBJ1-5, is DGGITQSPKYLFRKEGQNVTLSCEQNLNHDAMYWYRQDPGQGLRLIYYSQIVNDFQKGDIAEGYSVSREKKESFPLTVTSAQKNPTAFYLCASTPDGVYQPQHFGDGTRLSIL.

The CDR3 loop is CASSPPGRDATDTQYF. The CDR3 coding sequence is TGTGCCAGCAGCCCCCCCGGGAGAGACGCCACAGATACGCAGTATTTT. The chain links TRBV3-1 to TRBJ2-3; a weak D match, TRBD2 (6 bases). The germline V gene has CDR1 LGHDT and CDR2 YNNKEL (reference sequence). The CDR3 is 16 amino acids. V gave up 4 bases and J gave up 2 bases, with 16 bases separating them.

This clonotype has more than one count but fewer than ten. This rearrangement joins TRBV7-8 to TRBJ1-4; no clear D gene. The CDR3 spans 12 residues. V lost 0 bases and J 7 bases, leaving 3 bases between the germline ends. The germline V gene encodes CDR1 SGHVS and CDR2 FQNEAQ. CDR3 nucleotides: TGTGCCAGCAGCTTAGCGCCTGAAAAACTGTTTTTT. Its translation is CASSLAPEKLFF.

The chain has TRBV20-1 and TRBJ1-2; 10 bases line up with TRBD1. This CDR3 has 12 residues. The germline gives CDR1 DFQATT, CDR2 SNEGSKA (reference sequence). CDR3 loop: CSATGGSYGYTF. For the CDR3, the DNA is TGCAGCGCGACAGGGGGCTCCTATGGCTACACCTTC.

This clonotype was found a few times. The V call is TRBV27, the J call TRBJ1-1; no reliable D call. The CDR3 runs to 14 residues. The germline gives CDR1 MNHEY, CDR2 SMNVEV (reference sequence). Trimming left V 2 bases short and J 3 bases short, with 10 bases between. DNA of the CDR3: TGTGCCAGCAGTTTAATCCTCGGTTACACTGAAGCTTTCTTT. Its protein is CASSLILGYTEAFF.

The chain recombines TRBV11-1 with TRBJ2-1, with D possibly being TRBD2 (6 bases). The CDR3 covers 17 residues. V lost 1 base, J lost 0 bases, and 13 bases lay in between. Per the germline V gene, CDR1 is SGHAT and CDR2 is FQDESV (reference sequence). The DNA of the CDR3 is TGTGCCAGCAGCTTAGGTGTAGCGGATAGCTCCTACAATGAGCAGTTCTTC. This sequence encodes CASSLGVADSSYNEQFF.

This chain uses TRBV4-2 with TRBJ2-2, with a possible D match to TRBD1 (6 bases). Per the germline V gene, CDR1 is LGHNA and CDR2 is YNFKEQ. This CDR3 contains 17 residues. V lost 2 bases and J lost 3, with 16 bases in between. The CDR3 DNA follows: TGTGCCAGCAGCCAACATCCCGGACAGACTCACACCGGGGAGCTGTTTTTT. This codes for CASSQHPGQTHTGELFF.